What follows is one TCR beta chain and its context. The data derive from a study of T cell changes during pregnancy in multiple sclerosis. Germline-derived CDR1 and CDR2 are SNHLY and FYNNEI. Trimming left V 3 bases short and J 2 bases short, with 5 bases between. CDR3 length: 13 amino acids. The protocol was immunoSEQ multiplex PCR, while the TCRdb copy is restricted to in-frame clones and leaves out a portion. The data show 100,000 or so clones, 92% seen once. The sequence derives from a female donor with multiple sclerosis, enrolled in a pregnancy study. The sequencing here drew on peripheral blood, taken after pregnancy. This chain links TRBV2 with TRBJ1-5; D is ambiguous. The DNA of the CDR3 is TGTGCCAGCAGTGAGGGAGGCAATCAGCCCCAGCATTTT. It codes for CASSEGGNQPQHF. The whole variable domain, filled in from reference TRBV2 and TRBJ1-5, reads EPEVTQTPSHQVTQMGQEVILRCVPISNHLYFYWYRQILGQKVEFLVSFYNNEISEKSEIFDDQFSVERPDGSNFTLKIRSTKLEDSAMYFCASSEGGNQPQHFGDGTRLSIL.